Below are 8 T cell receptor beta chains sequenced from a single sample in a study of blood T cell repertoires in COVID-19. Sequenced by immunoSEQ multiplex PCR; TCRdb stores in-frame clones only, minus some. The table records around 300,000 clones, around nine tenths of them present only once. Sequencing was done on a sample of PBMCs or T cells enriched from blood (not recorded which). Receptors originate from a woman aged 40 to 50 who had recovered from COVID-19.

This chain joins TRBV29-1 and TRBJ1-2; 7 bases map to TRBD1. With 5 bases clipped from V and 6 bases from J, the junction kept 15 bases outside the gene matches. In germline, CDR1 is SQVTM, CDR2 ANQGSEA. This CDR3 region has 15 residues. CDR3 in DNA: TGCAGCGTTCGTTCCTTTCTCGACAGGGATGATGGCTACACCTTC. This codes for CSVRSFLDRDDGYTF.

The chain links TRBV27 to TRBJ2-7, with D unresolved. The CDR3 has 14 amino acids. V was cut by 3 bases and J by 3 bases, with 12 bases left in between. CDR1 and CDR2 (germline): MNHEY, SMNVEV (reference sequence). The CDR3 region has the DNA TGTGCCAGCAGTTTCGGTTTTGGTAGCTACGAGCAGTACTTC. It translates to CASSFGFGSYEQYF.

This rearrangement joins TRBV3-1 (or the pseudogene TRBV3-2) to TRBJ2-5; 7 nucleotides agree with TRBD2. Germline assignment: CDR1 LGHDT and CDR2 YNNKEL (reference sequence). The CDR3 runs to 14 residues. J lost 5 bases, V lost 2 bases, and 5 bases had no gene match. The CDR3 loop is CASSQSGGVETQYF. DNA of the CDR3: TGTGCCAGCAGCCAATCTGGGGGGGTGGAGACCCAGTACTTC.

The count of this clone is one. In the same sample, other DNA sequences code for this CDR3. The chain employs TRBV18 and TRBJ2-7; TRBD1 aligns across 10 bases. CDR3 size: 15 residues. Per germline, CDR1 KGHSH and CDR2 LQKENI. V was clipped by 1 base and J by 3 bases; unmatched bases: 3. CDR3 nucleotides: TGTGCCAGCTCACCACGAGGGACAGGGGTCTACGAGCAGTACTTC. Its protein is CASSPRGTGVYEQYF.

The V gene is TRBV9, the J gene TRBJ2-7, with 11 bases lining up with TRBD2. This CDR3 contains 16 residues. CDR1 and CDR2 from the germline V gene are SGDLS and YYNGEE. The V segment lost 2 bases and the J segment 7 bases; nucleotides outside the gene matches: 11. The CDR3 is CASSVSGTSGQGEQYF. The CDR3 region has the DNA TGTGCCAGCAGCGTGTCCGGGACTAGCGGACAAGGGGAGCAGTACTTC.

The chain joins TRBV19 to TRBJ2-1, with 8 bases matching TRBD2. Germline V gene data show CDR1 as LNHDA and CDR2 as SQIVND (reference sequence). V was clipped by 6 bases and J by 8 bases; unmatched bases: 9. The CDR3 spans 14 residues. The CDR3 region has the DNA TGTGCCAGTAGGCGCAGCGGGAGTATCGATGAGCAGTTCTTC. Amino acid sequence: CASRRSGSIDEQFF.

The CDR3 protein is CASSPRDRGRNSPLHF. The CDR3 coding sequence is TGTGCCAGCAGCCCCCGGGACAGGGGTCGCAATTCACCCCTCCACTTT. This chain uses TRBV2 with TRBJ1-6; 10 positions agree with TRBD1. Germline V gene sequence: CDR1 SNHLY, CDR2 FYNNEI. The CDR3 length is 16 residues. Trimming at V came to 6 bases and at J to 7 bases, leaving 9 bases not matched to a gene.

The chain is built from TRBV18 and TRBJ2-7; possibly TRBD2 for D (5 bases). Germline V gene data show CDR1 as KGHSH and CDR2 as LQKENI. This CDR3 has 15 residues. V lost 3 bases, J lost 2 bases, and 14 bases lay in between. The CDR3 spells CASSPPTRGTYEQYF. The CDR3 DNA reads as TGTGCCAGCTCACCGCCAACAAGAGGGACCTACGAGCAGTACTTC. Supplemented by reference TRBV18 and TRBJ2-7, the full variable domain reads NAGVMQNPRHLVRRRGQEARLRCSPMKGHSHVYWYRQLPEEGLKFMVYLQKENIIDESGMPKERFSAEFPKEGPSILRIQQVVRGDSAAYFCASSPPTRGTYEQYFGPGTRLTVT.